This TCR beta chain was sequenced for a study of blood T cell repertoires in COVID-19. Study in general: Whether acute or convalescent, the COVID-19 samples came from the United States, Italy and Spain. The cDNA or gDNA used as material had been derived from T cells, B-cell-depleted T cells, or PBMCs.

Germline assignment: CDR1 SGHTA and CDR2 FQGNSA. The CDR3 is 15 residues long. Trimming cost V 1 base and J 3 bases; bases outside gene matches: 6. Per the study methods: Amplification with reference gene primers provided the estimates of nucleated cell counts. Sequencing was performed with immunoSEQ multiplex PCR; in TCRdb, only in-frame clones are kept and a portion is missing. The V and J calls and clone size come from that table; D and trimming were worked out from the DNA. The sample contains roughly 280,000 clones, approximately 81% of which appear only once. Sequencing used peripheral blood. This chain joins TRBV7-2 and TRBJ2-7; 7 nucleotides match TRBD1. The receptor was derived from a man between 60 and 75 years old with acute or convalescent COVID-19. The CDR3 sequence is CASSLVPTGLYEQYF. CDR3 DNA: TGTGCCAGCAGCTTAGTCCCGACAGGGCTCTACGAGCAGTACTTC.